This T cell receptor beta chain is from a study of regulatory T cells in long-lasting Graves disease. Noted time point: persistent/refractory GD, antithyroid drugs over 5 years with positive TRAb. Construction of the TCR library relied on RNA isolated from PBMCs. Graves' disease diagnosis used American Thyroid Association guidelines. Building the TCR beta libraries relied on iRepertoire HTBI primers, and CDR3 regions underwent Arm-PCR. TCRdb reprocessed the multiplex PCR reads with MiXCR, giving one entry per CDR3 protein. The sample consists of approximately 360,000 distinct CDR3 sequences, around 23% of them appearing once. V gave up 3 bases and J gave up 8 bases, with 7 bases separating them. Germline CDR1 is MNHEY and CDR2 is SMNVEV (reference sequence). CDR3 length: 11 amino acids. This clonotype was counted many times.

The chain couples TRBV27 to TRBJ1-1, with D unclear. Sequenced here: peripheral blood mononuclear cells (PBMCs), sampled when the disease was refractory, from a patient treated with antithyroid drugs. The receptor was isolated from a woman between 35 and 50 years old with Graves disease. In DNA form, the CDR3 reads TGTGCCAGCAGTTTGGCAGGAGAAGCTTTCTTT. Translated: CASSLAGEAFF.